One and the same sample provided the 20 T cell receptor beta chains below, sequenced in a study of vaccination and CD4 T cells after COVID-19 (dated by TCRdb to 2022 to 2024). The intended sense of this specimen's treatment or condition label: roughly 11-day PBMC culture with coronavirus spike peptide pools or control peptides (ViraFEST assay). Their specific antigens are unknown. Libraries came from PCR. Sequencing was carried out with an Illumina iSeq 100. DNA from cultured CD4+ T cells was subjected to TCR sequencing with the Oncomine TCR Beta short-read assay at the Johns Hopkins FTIC core. TCRdb trimmed the raw reads at Q25, called clones with MiXCR and kept productive beta chains. Rows are unified per CDR3 protein, each entry keeping the most common DNA and genes. This sample holds around 12,000 distinct CDR3 sequences; around 60% were observed only once. The top ten clones comprise roughly 15% of the sample.

Sequenced material: CD4+ T cells from blood, cultured in vitro. The source of these receptors is a human donor who had recovered from COVID-19.

J is TRBJ1-2 and V is TRBV28; TRBD1 agrees at 9 bases. The V gene's germline CDR1 is MDHEN and CDR2 SYDVKM. With V trimmed by 7 bases and J by 4 bases, 10 bases remained unmatched. CDR3 length: 15 residues. The CDR3 loop reads CASNHRGRDSYGYTF. For the CDR3, the DNA is TGTGCCAGCAATCACAGGGGGCGGGATAGCTATGGCTACACCTTC.

This clonotype counts as large. The rearrangement uses TRBV12-3 or TRBV12-4 and TRBJ1-6; D possibly corresponds to TRBD1 (5 bases). The CDR3 covers 13 residues. V was shortened by 6 bases and J by 7 bases, with 10 bases between the two germline ends. The CDR3 spells CASRPGGNSPLHF. The CDR3 DNA reads TGTGCCAGCAGACCTGGGGGGAATTCACCCCTCCACTTT.

The chain employs TRBV20-1 and TRBJ2-6; TRBD1 matches at 9 bases. There are 17 residues in the CDR3. The V gene end was trimmed by 3 bases and the J gene end by 0 bases; junction bases not matched to a gene: 6. CDR1 DFQATT and CDR2 SNEGSKA come from the germline V gene (reference sequence). The CDR3 region is CSARDRGDGSGANVLTF. For the CDR3, the DNA is TGCAGTGCTAGGGACAGGGGTGACGGCTCTGGGGCCAACGTCCTGACTTTC.

The rearrangement joins TRBV20-1 to TRBJ2-5; TRBD2 might be the D (5 bases). From germline, CDR1 is DFQATT and CDR2 SNEGSKA (reference sequence). V lost 3 bases to trimming and J lost 2 bases, with 16 bases between them. The CDR3 is 15 residues long. The CDR3 bases are TGCAGTGCTAGCCCCCTCTTAGCGCCTCAAGAGACCCAGTACTTC. Translation gives CSASPLLAPQETQYF.

The CDR3 reads CASRTGNYGYTF. The CDR3 DNA follows: TGTGCCAGCAGGACGGGTAACTATGGCTACACCTTC. The J gene is TRBJ1-2, the V gene TRBV6-1; D unclear. The CDR3 runs 12 residues. Germline V gene lookup returns CDR1 MNHNS and CDR2 SASEGT. Trimming shortened V by 6 bases and J by 1 base, and 6 bases separated the two germline ends.

In DNA form, the CDR3 reads TGTGCCAGCAGTGAAGCGACAGGGGGCGGGGATGGCTACACCTTC. Translating gives CASSEATGGGDGYTF. The chain has TRBV6-1 and TRBJ1-2, with 10 nucleotides matching TRBD1. Germline trimming cut 0 bases from V and 6 bases from J; bases unmatched to any gene: 4. This CDR3 region has 15 residues. Germline CDR1 MNHNS, CDR2 SASEGT.

The V call is TRBV6-1, the J call TRBJ2-4; a possible D gene is TRBD2 (5 bases). Germline-derived CDR1 and CDR2 are MNHNS and SASEGT. Trimming pared 5 bases from V and 2 bases from J, leaving 16 bases between. The length of the CDR3 is 16 residues. The CDR3 spells CASSRPPTSTKNIQYF. CDR3 bases: TGTGCCAGCAGTCGCCCCCCTACTAGTACCAAAAACATTCAGTACTTC.

V and J are TRBV28 and TRBJ2-1, with 9 bases aligning to TRBD1. The V and J ends lost 5 bases and 5 bases, in that order; junction bases with no gene match: 7. The CDR3 sequence is 15 residues long. Germline V gene data show CDR1 as MDHEN and CDR2 as SYDVKM. CDR3 protein: CASSTRTGDDNEQFF. For the CDR3, the DNA is TGTGCCAGCAGTACAAGGACAGGGGACGACAATGAGCAGTTCTTC.

The gene calls are TRBV20-1 and TRBJ1-2; 7 bases are shared with TRBD1. Trimming at V came to 0 bases and at J to 8 bases, leaving 12 bases not matched to a gene. The CDR3 extends over 15 amino acids. Germline V gene sequence: CDR1 DFQATT, CDR2 SNEGSKA (reference sequence). The CDR3 is CSARDPTGTPRGYTF. Here the CDR3 DNA reads TGCAGTGCTAGAGACCCGACAGGGACGCCGAGAGGCTACACCTTC.

V is TRBV20-1 and J is TRBJ1-6; the D is unclear. Germline V gene sequence: CDR1 DFQATT, CDR2 SNEGSKA (reference sequence). The CDR3 is made up of 15 amino acids. Deletions cut 5 bases from V and 0 bases from J, with 11 bases between. This CDR3 reads CSAGMESSYNSPLHF. In DNA, the CDR3 is TGCAGTGCTGGCATGGAGAGCTCCTATAATTCACCCCTCCACTTT.

Only a few counts were recorded for this clonotype. The J gene is TRBJ1-2, the V gene TRBV11-2, with D hard to call. V lost 5 bases and J 4 bases, leaving 14 bases between the germline ends. The CDR3 has 14 amino acids. From germline, CDR1 is SGHAT and CDR2 FQNNGV. Here the CDR3 DNA reads TGTGCCAGCAGCCGCCCGGGCCGCACCTATGGCTACACCTTC. Amino acids: CASSRPGRTYGYTF. Full variable domain (missing parts from reference TRBV11-2 and TRBJ1-2): EAGVAQSPRYKIIEKRQSVAFWCNPISGHATLYWYQQILGQGPKLLIQFQNNGVVDDSQLPKDRFSAERLKGVDSTLKIQPAKLEDSAVYLCASSRPGRTYGYTFGSGTRLTVV.

The rearrangement joins TRBV20-1 to TRBJ2-1; 9 bases agree with TRBD2. The CDR3 has 16 residues. V was clipped by 0 bases and J by 3 bases; unmatched bases: 6. CDR1 and CDR2 (germline): DFQATT, SNEGSKA (reference sequence). This chain's CDR3 is CSARDKASGIYNEQFF. CDR3 nucleotides: TGCAGTGCTAGAGATAAGGCTAGCGGGATCTACAATGAGCAGTTCTTC.

This clonotype was counted between two and nine times. The V and J genes are TRBV20-1 and TRBJ2-1; the match to TRBD2 covers 11 bases. V trimming: 3 bases; J trimming: 3 bases; junction bases outside the gene matches: 7. CDR1 and CDR2 (germline): DFQATT, SNEGSKA (reference sequence). The CDR3 length is 16 residues. Here the CDR3 reads CSASPLTSGDYNEQFF. The CDR3, as DNA: TGCAGTGCTAGCCCCTTGACTAGCGGGGACTACAATGAGCAGTTCTTC.

This clonotype turned up a few times. The rearrangement uses TRBV20-1 and TRBJ1-6; possible D gene TRBD1, 6 bases. V gave up 6 bases and J gave up 10 bases, with 13 bases separating them. This CDR3 comprises 12 residues. Germline loops: CDR1 DFQATT, CDR2 SNEGSKA (reference sequence). The CDR3 nucleotides read TGCAGTGCCTACAGGGTTGAATCACCCCTCCACTTT. Translation gives CSAYRVESPLHF.

This chain links TRBV20-1 with TRBJ1-2, with D unclear. Deletions cut 6 bases from V and 3 bases from J, with 23 bases between. Per the germline V gene, CDR1 is DFQATT and CDR2 is SNEGSKA (reference sequence). The length of the CDR3 is 16 residues. CDR3 loop: CSALGVPRRSDYGYTF. CDR3 nucleotides: TGCAGTGCCCTAGGTGTTCCGCGTAGGTCGGACTATGGCTACACCTTC.

As regards this clonotype: The junction departs from germline at one end; a sequencing error may be responsible. The chain couples TRBV5-5 to TRBJ2-5; D is undetermined. This CDR3 comprises 9 residues. CDR1 and CDR2 (germline): SGHKS, YYEKEE (reference sequence). In nucleotides, the CDR3 is TGTGTCGACCAAGAGACCCAGCACTTC. This sequence encodes CVDQETQHF.

The V gene is TRBV2, the J gene TRBJ2-5, with D perhaps matching TRBD1 (5 bases). Germline V CDR1 and CDR2: SNHLY, FYNNEI. The CDR3 length is 14 residues. Trimming took off 2 bases at V and 1 base at J, with 8 bases between the two ends. CDR3 bases: TGTGCCAGCAGTGAACGAACAGGCCAAGAGACCCAGTACTTC. Translated: CASSERTGQETQYF.

The V and J genes are TRBV28 and TRBJ1-1; D unclear. Germline CDR1 is MDHEN and CDR2 is SYDVKM. The CDR3 consists of 12 residues. Trimming pared 3 bases from V and 10 bases from J, leaving 12 bases between. As DNA, the CDR3 is TGTGCCAGCAGTTTTGGGCGAGTTGGAGCTTTCTTT. Translating gives CASSFGRVGAFF.

The gene calls are TRBV6-1 and TRBJ1-5, with no clear D. The CDR3 is made up of 13 amino acids. Germline lookup yields CDR1 MNHNS and CDR2 SASEGT. Trimming took off 4 bases at V and 4 bases at J, with 8 bases between the two ends. The DNA of the CDR3 is TGTGCCAGCAGTGGCGGCCAGAATCAGCCCCAGCATTTT. The encoded protein is CASSGGQNQPQHF.

The chain has TRBV6-1 and TRBJ1-5; possible D gene TRBD1, 5 bases. CDR3 length equals 16 residues. Looked up from germline, CDR1 is MNHNS and CDR2 is SASEGT. V was clipped by 3 bases and J by 4 bases, with 16 bases between them. CDR3 DNA sequence: TGTGCCAGCAGTGATTCTTGGTACAGACAGAATCAGCCCCAGCATTTT. As protein: CASSDSWYRQNQPQHF.